This T cell receptor (beta chain) is drawn from a study of cytomegalovirus exposure and HLA in healthy donors. The PCR used 60 Vbeta and 13 Jbeta primers. Profiled with immunoSEQ multiplex PCR; TCRdb holds only in-frame clones, not every one. The table records 90,000 to 100,000 clones, 55% to 75% of them present only once. Trimming shortened V by 8 bases and J by 0 bases, and 8 bases separated the two germline ends. The length of the CDR3 is 12 residues. The germline gives CDR1 MNHNS, CDR2 SASEGT. Sequencing used PBMCs. This receptor was identified in a man in his fifties or sixties in good health and CMV-seronegative. The chain has TRBV6-1 and TRBJ2-7, with D maybe TRBD2 (5 bases). The CDR3 region is CASVGNSYEQYF. CDR3 DNA sequence: TGTGCCAGCGTCGGGAACTCCTACGAGCAGTACTTC.